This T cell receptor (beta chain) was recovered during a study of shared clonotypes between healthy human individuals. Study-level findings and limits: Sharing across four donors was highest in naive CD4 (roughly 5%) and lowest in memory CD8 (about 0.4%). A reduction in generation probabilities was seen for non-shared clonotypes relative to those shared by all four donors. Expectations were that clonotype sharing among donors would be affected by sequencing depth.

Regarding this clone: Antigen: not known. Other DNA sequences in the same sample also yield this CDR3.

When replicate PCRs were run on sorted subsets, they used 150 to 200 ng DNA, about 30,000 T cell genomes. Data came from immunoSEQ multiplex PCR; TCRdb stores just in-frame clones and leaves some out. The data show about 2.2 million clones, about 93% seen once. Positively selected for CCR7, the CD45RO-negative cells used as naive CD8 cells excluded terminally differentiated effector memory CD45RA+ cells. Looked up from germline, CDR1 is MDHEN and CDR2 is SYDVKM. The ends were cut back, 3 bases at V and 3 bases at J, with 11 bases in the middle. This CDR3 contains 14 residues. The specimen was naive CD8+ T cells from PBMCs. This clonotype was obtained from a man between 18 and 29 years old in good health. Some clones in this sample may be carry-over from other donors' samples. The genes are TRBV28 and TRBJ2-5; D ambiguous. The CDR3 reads CASSFVGLKETQYF. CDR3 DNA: TGTGCCAGCAGTTTTGTTGGGCTCAAAGAGACCCAGTACTTC. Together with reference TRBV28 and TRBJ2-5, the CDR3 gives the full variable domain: DVKVTQSSRYLVKRTGEKVFLECVQDMDHENMFWYRQDPGLGLRLIYFSYDVKMKEKGDIPEGYSVSREKKERFSLILESASTNQTSMYLCASSFVGLKETQYFGPGTRLLVL.